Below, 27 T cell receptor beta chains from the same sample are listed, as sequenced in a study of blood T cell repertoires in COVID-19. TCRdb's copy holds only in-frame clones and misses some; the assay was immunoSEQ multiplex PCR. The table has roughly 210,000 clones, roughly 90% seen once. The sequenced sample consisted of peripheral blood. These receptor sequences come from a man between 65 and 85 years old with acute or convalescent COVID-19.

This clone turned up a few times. CDR3 nucleotide sequence: TGTGCCAGCAATAAGCGGGACACAGATACGCAGTATTTT. Translation gives CASNKRDTDTQYF. This chain joins TRBV5-8 and TRBJ2-3; 7 bases line up with TRBD2. V was clipped by 6 bases and J by 2 bases; unmatched bases: 3. Looked up from germline, CDR1 is SGHTS and CDR2 is YDEGEE. The CDR3 is 13 residues long.

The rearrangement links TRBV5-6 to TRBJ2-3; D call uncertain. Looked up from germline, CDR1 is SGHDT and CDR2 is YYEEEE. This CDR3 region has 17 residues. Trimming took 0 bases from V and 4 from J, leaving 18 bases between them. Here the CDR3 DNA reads TGTGCCAGCAGCTTGGCCTACTGGTTTTCCCTGCCAGATACGCAGTATTTT. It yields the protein CASSLAYWFSLPDTQYF.

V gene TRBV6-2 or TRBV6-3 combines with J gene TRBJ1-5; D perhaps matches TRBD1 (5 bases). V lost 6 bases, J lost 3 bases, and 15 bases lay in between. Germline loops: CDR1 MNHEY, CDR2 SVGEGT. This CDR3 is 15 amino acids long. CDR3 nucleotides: TGTGCCAGCAGCCTGGCGACAGTCTTCAATCAGCCCCAGCATTTT. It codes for CASSLATVFNQPQHF.

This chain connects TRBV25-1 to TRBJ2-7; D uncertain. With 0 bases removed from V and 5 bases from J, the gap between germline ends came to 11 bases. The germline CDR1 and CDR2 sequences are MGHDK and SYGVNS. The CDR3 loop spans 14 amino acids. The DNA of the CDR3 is TGTGCCAGCAGTGAATATCGCAGAATGCACGAGCAGTACTTC. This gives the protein CASSEYRRMHEQYF.

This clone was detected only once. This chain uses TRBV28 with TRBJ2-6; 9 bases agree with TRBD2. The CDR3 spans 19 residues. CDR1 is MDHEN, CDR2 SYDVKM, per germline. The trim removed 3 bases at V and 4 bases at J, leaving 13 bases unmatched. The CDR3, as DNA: TGTGCCAGCAGTTTCCCCGCGGGGGGGGCGTTTTCCGGGGCCAACGTCCTGACTTTC. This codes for CASSFPAGGAFSGANVLTF.

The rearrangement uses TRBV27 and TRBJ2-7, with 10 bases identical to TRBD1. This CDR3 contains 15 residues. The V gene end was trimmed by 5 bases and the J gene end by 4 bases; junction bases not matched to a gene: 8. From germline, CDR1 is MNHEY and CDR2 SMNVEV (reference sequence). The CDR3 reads CASSPRDRGLYEQYF. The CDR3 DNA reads TGTGCCAGCAGTCCCCGGGACAGGGGTCTATACGAGCAGTACTTC.

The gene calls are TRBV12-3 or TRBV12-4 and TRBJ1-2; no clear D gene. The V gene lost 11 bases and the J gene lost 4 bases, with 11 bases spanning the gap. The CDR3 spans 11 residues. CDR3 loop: CACHGGYGYTF. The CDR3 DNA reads TGTGCCTGCCATGGCGGCTATGGCTACACCTTC.

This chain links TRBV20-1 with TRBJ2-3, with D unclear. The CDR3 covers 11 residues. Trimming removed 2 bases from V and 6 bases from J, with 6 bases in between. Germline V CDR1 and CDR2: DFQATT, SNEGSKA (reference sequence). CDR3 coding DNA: TGCAGTGCTAGATCTGAGGATACGCAGTATTTT. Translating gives CSARSEDTQYF.

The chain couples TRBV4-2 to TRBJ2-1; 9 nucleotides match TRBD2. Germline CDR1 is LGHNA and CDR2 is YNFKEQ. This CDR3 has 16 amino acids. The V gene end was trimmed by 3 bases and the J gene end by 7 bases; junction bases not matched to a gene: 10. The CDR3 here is CASSQGAGGPWNEQFF. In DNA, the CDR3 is TGTGCCAGCAGCCAGGGGGCGGGAGGGCCGTGGAATGAGCAGTTCTTC.

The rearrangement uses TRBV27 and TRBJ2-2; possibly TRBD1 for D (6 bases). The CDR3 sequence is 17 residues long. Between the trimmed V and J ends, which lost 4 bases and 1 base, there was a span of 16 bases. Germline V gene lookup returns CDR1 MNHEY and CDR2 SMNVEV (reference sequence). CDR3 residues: CASSSYRPGQNTGELFF. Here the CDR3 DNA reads TGTGCCAGCAGTTCTTATAGACCGGGACAGAACACCGGGGAGCTGTTTTTT.

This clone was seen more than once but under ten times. CDR3 protein: CASSVGWHRDTEAFF. The DNA for the CDR3 is TGTGCCAGCAGCGTAGGTTGGCACCGGGACACTGAAGCTTTCTTT. The chain combines TRBV9 with TRBJ1-1; unclear D gene. V lost 0 bases, J lost 3 bases, and 12 bases lay in between. Per the germline V gene, CDR1 is SGDLS and CDR2 is YYNGEE. CDR3 length: 15 residues.

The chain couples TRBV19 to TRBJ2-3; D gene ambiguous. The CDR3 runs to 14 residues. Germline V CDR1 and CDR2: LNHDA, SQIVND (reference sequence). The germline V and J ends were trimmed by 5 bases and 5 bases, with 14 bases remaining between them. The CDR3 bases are TGTGCCAGTAGTCCCGGTTTGGTAAGAGATACGCAGTATTTT. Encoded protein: CASSPGLVRDTQYF.

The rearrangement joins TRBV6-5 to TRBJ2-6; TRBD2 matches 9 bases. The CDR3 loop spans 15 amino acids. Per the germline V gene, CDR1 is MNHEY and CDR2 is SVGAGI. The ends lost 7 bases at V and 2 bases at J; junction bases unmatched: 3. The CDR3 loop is CASNPSGAGANVLTF. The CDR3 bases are TGTGCCAGCAACCCTAGCGGGGCTGGGGCCAACGTCCTGACTTTC.

Here the CDR3 reads CASSSTGFVWGYTF. The CDR3 DNA sequence: TGTGCCAGTAGTTCGACAGGGTTCGTCTGGGGCTACACCTTC. The V and J genes are TRBV19 and TRBJ1-2; 7 bases align to TRBD1. V shed 5 bases, J shed 8 bases, and the junction held 11 bases outside the gene matches. There are 14 residues in the CDR3. Germline loops: CDR1 LNHDA, CDR2 SQIVND (reference sequence).

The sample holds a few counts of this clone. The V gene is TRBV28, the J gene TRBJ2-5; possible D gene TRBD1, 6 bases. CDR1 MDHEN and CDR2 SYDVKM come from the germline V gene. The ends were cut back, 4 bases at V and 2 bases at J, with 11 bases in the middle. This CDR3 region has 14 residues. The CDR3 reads CASSWTELQETQYF. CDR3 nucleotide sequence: TGTGCCAGCAGTTGGACAGAGCTTCAAGAGACCCAGTACTTC.

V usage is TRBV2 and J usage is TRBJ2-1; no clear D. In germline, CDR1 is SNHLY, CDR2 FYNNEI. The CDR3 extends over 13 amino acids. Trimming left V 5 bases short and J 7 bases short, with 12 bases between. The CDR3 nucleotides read TGTGCCAGCAGTCCGCCTACAGCAAATGAGCAGTTCTTC. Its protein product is CASSPPTANEQFF.

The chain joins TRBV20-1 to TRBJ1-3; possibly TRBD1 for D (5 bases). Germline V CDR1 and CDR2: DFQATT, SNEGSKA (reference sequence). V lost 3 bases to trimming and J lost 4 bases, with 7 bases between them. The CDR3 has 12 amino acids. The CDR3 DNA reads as TGCAGTGCTAGTCAGGGCGGAAACACCATATATTTT. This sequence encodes CSASQGGNTIYF.

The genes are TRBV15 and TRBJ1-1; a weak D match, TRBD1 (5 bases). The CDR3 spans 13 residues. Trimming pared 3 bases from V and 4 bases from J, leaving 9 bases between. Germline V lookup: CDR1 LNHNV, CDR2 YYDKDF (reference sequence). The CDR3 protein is CATSRETATEAFF. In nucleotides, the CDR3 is TGTGCCACCAGCAGGGAGACAGCCACTGAAGCTTTCTTT.

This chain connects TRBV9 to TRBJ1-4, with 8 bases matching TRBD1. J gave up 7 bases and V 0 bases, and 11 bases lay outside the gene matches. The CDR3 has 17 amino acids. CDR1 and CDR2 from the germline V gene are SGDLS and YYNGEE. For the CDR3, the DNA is TGTGCCAGCAGCGTAGGAGTAGGGGCAGGGGGCTCTGAAAAACTGTTTTTT. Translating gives CASSVGVGAGGSEKLFF.

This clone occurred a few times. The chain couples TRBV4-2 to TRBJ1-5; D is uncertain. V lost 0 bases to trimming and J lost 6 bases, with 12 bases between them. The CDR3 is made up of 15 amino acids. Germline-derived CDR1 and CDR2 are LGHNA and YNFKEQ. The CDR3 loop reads CASSQEVGFSQPQHF. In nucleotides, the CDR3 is TGTGCCAGCAGCCAAGAAGTCGGGTTCAGTCAGCCCCAGCATTTT.

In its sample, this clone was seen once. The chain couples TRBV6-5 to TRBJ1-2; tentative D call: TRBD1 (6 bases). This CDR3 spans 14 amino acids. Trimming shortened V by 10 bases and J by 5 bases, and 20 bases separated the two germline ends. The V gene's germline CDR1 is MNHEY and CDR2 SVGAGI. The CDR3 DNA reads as TGTGCCATCGTGCTAGAGACAGGCAGATATGGCTACACCTTC. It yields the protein CAIVLETGRYGYTF.

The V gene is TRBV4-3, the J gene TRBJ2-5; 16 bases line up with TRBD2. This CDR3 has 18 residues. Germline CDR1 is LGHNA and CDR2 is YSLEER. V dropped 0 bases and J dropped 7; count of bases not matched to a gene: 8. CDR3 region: CASSQDDGTSGRVGTQYF. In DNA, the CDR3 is TGCGCCAGCAGCCAAGATGACGGGACTAGCGGGAGGGTGGGGACCCAGTACTTC.

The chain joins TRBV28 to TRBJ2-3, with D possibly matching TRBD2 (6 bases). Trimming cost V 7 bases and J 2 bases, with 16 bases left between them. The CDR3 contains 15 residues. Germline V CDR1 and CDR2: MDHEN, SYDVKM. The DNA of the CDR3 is TGTGCCAGCACGGGGTGGGAGGAATCCACAGATACGCAGTATTTT. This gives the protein CASTGWEESTDTQYF.

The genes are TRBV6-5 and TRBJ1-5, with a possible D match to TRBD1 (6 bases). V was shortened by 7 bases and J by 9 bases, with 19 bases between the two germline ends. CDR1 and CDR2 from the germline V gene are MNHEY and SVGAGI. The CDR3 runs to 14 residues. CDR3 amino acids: CASTVRTVNTPQHF. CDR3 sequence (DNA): TGTGCCAGCACGGTCAGGACAGTAAACACGCCCCAGCATTTT.

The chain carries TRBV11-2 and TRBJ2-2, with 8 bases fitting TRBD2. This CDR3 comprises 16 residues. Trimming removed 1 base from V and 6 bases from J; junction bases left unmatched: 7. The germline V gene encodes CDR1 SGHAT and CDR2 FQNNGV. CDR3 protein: CASSLGLAGPSGELFF. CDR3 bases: TGTGCCAGCAGCTTAGGTTTAGCGGGACCGTCCGGGGAGCTGTTTTTT.

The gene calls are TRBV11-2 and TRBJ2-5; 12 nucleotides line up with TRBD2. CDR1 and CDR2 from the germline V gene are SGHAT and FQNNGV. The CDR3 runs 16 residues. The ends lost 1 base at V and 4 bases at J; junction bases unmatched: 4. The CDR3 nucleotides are TGTGCCAGCAGCTTAGCTAGCGGGAGGGCCGCAGAGACCCAGTACTTC. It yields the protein CASSLASGRAAETQYF. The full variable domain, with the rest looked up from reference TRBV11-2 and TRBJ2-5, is EAGVAQSPRYKIIEKRQSVAFWCNPISGHATLYWYQQILGQGPKLLIQFQNNGVVDDSQLPKDRFSAERLKGVDSTLKIQPAKLEDSAVYLCASSLASGRAAETQYFGPGTRLLVL.

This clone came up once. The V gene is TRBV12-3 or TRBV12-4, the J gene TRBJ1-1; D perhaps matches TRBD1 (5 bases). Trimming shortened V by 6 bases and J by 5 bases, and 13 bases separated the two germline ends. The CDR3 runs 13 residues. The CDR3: CASSPGGATEAFF. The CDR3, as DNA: TGTGCCAGCAGCCCCGGAGGGGCAACTGAAGCTTTCTTT.